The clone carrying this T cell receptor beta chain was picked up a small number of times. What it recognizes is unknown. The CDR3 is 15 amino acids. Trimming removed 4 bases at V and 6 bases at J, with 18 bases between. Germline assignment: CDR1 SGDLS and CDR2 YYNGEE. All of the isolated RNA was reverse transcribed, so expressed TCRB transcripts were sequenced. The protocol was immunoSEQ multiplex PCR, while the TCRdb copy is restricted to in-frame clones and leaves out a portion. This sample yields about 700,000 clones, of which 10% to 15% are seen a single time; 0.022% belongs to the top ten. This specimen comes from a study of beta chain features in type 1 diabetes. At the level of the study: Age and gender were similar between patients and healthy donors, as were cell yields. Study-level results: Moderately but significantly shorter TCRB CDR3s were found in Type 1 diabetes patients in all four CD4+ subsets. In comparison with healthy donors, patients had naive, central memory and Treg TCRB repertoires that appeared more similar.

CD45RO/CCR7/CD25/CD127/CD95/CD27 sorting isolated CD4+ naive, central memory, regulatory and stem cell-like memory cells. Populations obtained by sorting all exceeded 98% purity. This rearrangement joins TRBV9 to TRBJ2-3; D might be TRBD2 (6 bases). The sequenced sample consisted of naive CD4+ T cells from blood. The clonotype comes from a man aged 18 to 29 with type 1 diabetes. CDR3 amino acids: CASSHRGTPGDTQYF. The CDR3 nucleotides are TGTGCCAGCAGCCACCGGGGGACCCCCGGCGATACGCAGTATTTT.